This T cell receptor beta chain was sequenced during a study of T cells in Graves' hyperthyroidism and ophthalmopathy. Study-level findings and limits: A median around six months before onset, the model predicted ophthalmopathy.

The CDR3 is 16 residues long. CDR1 and CDR2 from the germline V gene are SGDLS and YYNGEE. Trimming cost V 0 bases and J 6 bases; bases outside gene matches: 3. TCR beta CDR3 sequences were amplified from RNA transcripts. The HTBI primer set drove a first-round RT-PCR of the TCR CDR3. From the multiplex PCR reads, TCRdb called clonotypes with MiXCR, one entry per CDR3 protein. The sample holds a few hundred thousand distinct CDR3 sequences, 20% to 30% seen once. On this clonotype itself: The antigen is undetermined.

The chain recombines TRBV9 with TRBJ2-1, with 13 bases that match TRBD2. The origin of this receptor is a man aged 50-59 years with Graves' hyperthyroidism. The material sequenced was blood. CDR3 region: CASSVVGTSGINEQFF. CDR3 coding DNA: TGTGCCAGCAGCGTAGTAGGGACTAGCGGGATCAATGAGCAGTTCTTC.